This T cell receptor beta chain appears in the sequencing data of a study of blood T cells in healthy people across ages. Study results and caveats: Naive CD4+ cell counts and diversity both ran higher in long-lived than in aged donors. Per-million-T-cell TCR beta diversity fell roughly linearly with age.

Primed by a sample-barcoded 5' primer and a J-beta primer mix, a second PCR proceeded for about 7 to 11 cycles. Each of the samples gave a minimum of 2.5 million paired-end reads that contained CDR3. TCRdb re-called the 5' RACE reads with MiXCR, one entry per CDR3 protein. The sample has roughly 1,300,000 distinct CDR3 sequences, approximately 63% seen once. Germline-derived CDR1 and CDR2 are SGHAT and FQNNGV. The CDR3 runs 15 residues. With V trimmed by 5 bases and J by 5 bases, 5 bases remained unmatched. Regarding this clonotype: No antigen is known for it.

Each donor supplied roughly 9.1 milliliters of peripheral blood. The TCR sequence derives from a man between 18 and 35 years old in good health. What was sequenced was blood. This chain joins TRBV11-2 and TRBJ2-3; 12 bases match TRBD1. CDR3 in DNA: TGTGCCAGCAGCACGGGACAGGGGGCGATAGATACGCAGTATTTT. It translates to CASSTGQGAIDTQYF.